This passage covers 27 T cell receptor beta chains from one sample sequenced in a study of CD8 T cells in ankylosing spondylitis. MiXCR, applied by TCRdb to the 5' RACE reads, yields one record per CDR3 protein. The profile covers 150,000 to 200,000 distinct CDR3 sequences, with roughly 18% appearing a single time and roughly 4% taken by the ten largest. The sample was blood, either unsorted or a sorted T cell fraction (not recorded which). The source is a male donor aged 5-30 years with ankylosing spondylitis or in good health (not recorded which).

There are many counts of this clonotype. The rearrangement uses TRBV12-3 or TRBV12-4 and TRBJ2-7; 7 nucleotides align to TRBD2. CDR3 length: 14 residues. Trimming removed 6 bases from V and 5 bases from J; junction bases left unmatched: 10. The CDR3 nucleotides are TGTGCCAGCAGCCTACGGGGGAGGGAGGACGAGCAGTACTTC. Its translation: CASSLRGREDEQYF.

This clonotype occurred many times. V and J are TRBV15 and TRBJ1-1; D not certain. The CDR3 contains 15 residues. Trimming pared 4 bases from V and 0 bases from J, leaving 12 bases between. CDR1 LNHNV and CDR2 YYDKDF come from the germline V gene (reference sequence). The CDR3 here is CATSTGHLMNTEAFF. The CDR3 DNA reads as TGTGCCACCAGCACTGGCCACCTAATGAACACTGAAGCTTTCTTT.

This clonotype was counted many times. The chain is built from TRBV4-3 and TRBJ2-1; possible D gene TRBD2, 6 bases. Trimming shortened V by 1 base and J by 6 bases, and 10 bases separated the two germline ends. Germline V gene data show CDR1 as LGHNA and CDR2 as YSLEER. The length of the CDR3 is 14 residues. The CDR3 DNA reads as TGCGCCAGCAGCCAAGGATCGGGACTCAATGAGCAGTTCTTC. It specifies CASSQGSGLNEQFF.

This clonotype has just a few counts. The chain is built from TRBV10-1 and TRBJ2-5; TRBD1 matches at 8 bases. CDR1 WNHNN and CDR2 SYGVQD come from the germline V gene (reference sequence). V shed 5 bases, J shed 6 bases, and the junction held 8 bases outside the gene matches. This CDR3 has 14 residues. The CDR3 DNA is TGCGCCAGCAGTTTCGGACAGGGTAAGAAGACCCAGTACTTC. Its translation is CASSFGQGKKTQYF.

The chain employs TRBV6-5 and TRBJ1-5; a weak D match, TRBD1 (5 bases). The CDR3 is 13 amino acids. Germline V gene sequence: CDR1 MNHEY, CDR2 SVGAGI. Trimming shortened V by 4 bases and J by 5 bases, and 9 bases separated the two germline ends. CDR3 sequence: CASSSQGYQPQHF. The DNA for the CDR3 is TGTGCCAGCAGTTCCCAGGGATATCAGCCCCAGCATTTT.

This clonotype was detected many times. J is TRBJ1-2 and V is TRBV5-1; possibly TRBD1 for D (6 bases). CDR3 length: 14 amino acids. Trimming stripped 1 base from V and 5 bases from J, with 12 bases between. CDR1 and CDR2 (germline): SGHRS, YFSETQ. DNA for the CDR3: TGCGCCAGCAGCTTGTTGGCCCAGGGGTATGGCTACACCTTC. Translated, it gives CASSLLAQGYGYTF.

This clonotype has a count of ten or more. V usage is TRBV10-3 and J usage is TRBJ2-1; 13 bases agree with TRBD2. From germline, CDR1 is ENHRY and CDR2 SYGVKD. CDR3 length: 16 amino acids. Losses at the gene ends were 2 bases for V and 10 bases for J; bases not matched to a gene: 8. CDR3 amino acids: CAISEGPGLAGTEQFF. The CDR3, as DNA: TGTGCCATCAGTGAGGGCCCGGGACTAGCGGGAACCGAGCAGTTCTTC.

This clonotype showed up many times. The J gene is TRBJ1-2, the V gene TRBV11-2; a weak D match, TRBD1 (5 bases). Trimming took 2 bases from V and 2 from J, leaving 12 bases between them. Per the germline V gene, CDR1 is SGHAT and CDR2 is FQNNGV. The CDR3 runs 15 residues. CDR3 in amino acids: CASSLPGGENYGYTF. The CDR3 region has the DNA TGTGCCAGCAGCTTACCTGGGGGGGAGAACTATGGCTACACCTTC.

This clonotype was seen at least ten times. CDR3 nucleotides: TGTGCCACCAGTGACCCCCTAGGGGCGGAATACAATGAGCAGTTCTTC. Its protein is CATSDPLGAEYNEQFF. V gene TRBV24-1 combines with J gene TRBJ2-1; possible D gene TRBD1, 5 bases. Looked up from germline, CDR1 is KGHDR and CDR2 is SFDVKD. This CDR3 is built from 16 residues. V was pared by 4 bases and J by 4 bases, with 16 bases between.

The rearrangement joins TRBV7-2 to TRBJ2-5, with 7 positions matching TRBD2. V lost 2 bases to trimming and J lost 5 bases; unmatched junction nucleotides: 14. The CDR3 loop spans 17 amino acids. Germline V gene lookup returns CDR1 SGHTA and CDR2 FQGNSA. The CDR3 nucleotides read TGTGCCAGCAGCTTAATTCCTAGCGGAGGCTTCCGGGAGACCCAGTACTTC. Translated: CASSLIPSGGFRETQYF.

This clonotype was detected ten times or more. The chain has TRBV11-3 and TRBJ2-3; D call uncertain. Trimming pared 8 bases from V and 0 bases from J, leaving 12 bases between. There are 14 residues in the CDR3. CDR1 SGHNT and CDR2 YENEEA come from the germline V gene. CDR3 in amino acids: CASDLFGSTDTQYF. DNA for the CDR3: TGTGCCAGCGACTTATTTGGGAGCACAGATACGCAGTATTTT.

This clonotype was counted ten times or more. The gene calls are TRBV6-2 or TRBV6-3 and TRBJ1-1; D gene uncertain. V was trimmed by 4 bases and J by 3 bases, leaving 12 bases between them. The CDR3 is 14 residues long. Germline CDR1 and CDR2: MNHEY and SVGEGT. Here the CDR3 reads CASSWEGWYTEAFF. CDR3 sequence (DNA): TGTGCCAGCAGTTGGGAGGGCTGGTACACTGAAGCTTTCTTT.

The chain recombines TRBV20-1 with TRBJ2-7; TRBD2 matches at 10 bases. CDR3 length: 14 amino acids. Germline loops: CDR1 DFQATT, CDR2 SNEGSKA (reference sequence). V lost 3 bases, J lost 4 bases, and 6 bases stayed unmatched. CDR3 protein: CSARKGLATYEQYF. The CDR3 bases are TGCAGTGCTAGGAAGGGACTAGCGACTTACGAGCAGTACTTC.

This clonotype was observed at least ten times. The CDR3 nucleotides read TGTGCCAGCAGTTCAGTAGGGTACCAAGAGACCCAGTACTTC. Encoded protein: CASSSVGYQETQYF. The V call is TRBV27, the J call TRBJ2-5, with unresolved D. Germline loops: CDR1 MNHEY, CDR2 SMNVEV (reference sequence). The CDR3 loop spans 14 amino acids. Trimming pared 4 bases from V and 0 bases from J, leaving 9 bases between.

There are many counts of this clonotype. The chain couples TRBV3-1 to TRBJ2-5, with a tentative D call TRBD2 (5 bases). Trimming pared 11 bases from V and 0 bases from J, leaving 16 bases between. Germline V gene sequence: CDR1 LGHDT, CDR2 YNNKEL (reference sequence). This CDR3 is 14 amino acids long. DNA for the CDR3: TGTGCCTCAGTTCTCCCGGGGTACCAAGAGACCCAGTACTTC. This translates into CASVLPGYQETQYF.

This clonotype was seen at least ten times. J is TRBJ2-3 and V is TRBV4-3, with 13 nucleotides matching TRBD2. The junction had 6 bases not matched to a gene; V was cut back by 1 base and J by 2 bases. Germline V gives CDR1 LGHNA, CDR2 YSLEER. The CDR3 is 18 residues long. The CDR3 loop is CASSQGLAGGGATDTQYF. CDR3 DNA sequence: TGCGCCAGCAGCCAAGGACTAGCGGGAGGTGGGGCCACAGATACGCAGTATTTT.

V usage is TRBV11-3 and J usage is TRBJ2-1; unclear D gene. Germline V gene data show CDR1 as SGHNT and CDR2 as YENEEA. Trimming removed 6 bases at V and 8 bases at J, with 11 bases between. This CDR3 is 12 amino acids long. DNA for the CDR3: TGTGCCAGCAGTGCCAGAAGCGATGAGCAGTTCTTC. Protein product: CASSARSDEQFF.

This clonotype was seen many times. The chain carries TRBV6-2 or TRBV6-3 and TRBJ2-2; D is ambiguous. Between the trimmed V and J ends, which lost 7 bases and 0 bases, there was a span of 9 bases. Germline loops: CDR1 MNHEY, CDR2 SVGEGT. This CDR3 spans 14 amino acids. The CDR3 DNA is TGTGCCAGCACCCGACCCGCGAACACCGGGGAGCTGTTTTTT. Encoded protein: CASTRPANTGELFF.

This clonotype appeared many times. This sequence joins TRBV20-1 and TRBJ1-1; 7 bases are shared with TRBD1. Germline CDR1 DFQATT, CDR2 SNEGSKA (reference sequence). The CDR3 is made up of 10 amino acids. The V and J ends lost 5 bases and 8 bases, in that order; junction bases with no gene match: 2. CDR3 nucleotide sequence: TGCAGTGCTTTGGACAGGGAAGCTTTCTTT. Encoded protein: CSALDREAFF.

In this sample, this clonotype turned up once. The chain uses TRBV20-1 and TRBJ2-5; 10 bases are shared with TRBD1. J was trimmed by 2 bases and V by 6 bases; bases with no gene match: 9. The length of the CDR3 is 15 residues. Germline V gene sequence: CDR1 DFQATT, CDR2 SNEGSKA (reference sequence). The CDR3 DNA is TGCAGTGCGGCAGCCGGGACAGGGGTTCAAGAGACCCAGTACTTC. This gives the protein CSAAAGTGVQETQYF.

The chain's CDR3 is CSARVVRDSGANVLTF. CDR3 coding DNA: TGCAGTGCTAGAGTAGTGCGGGACTCTGGGGCCAACGTCCTGACTTTC. This sequence joins TRBV20-1 and TRBJ2-6; TRBD2 might be the D (6 bases). The CDR3 contains 16 residues. The V and J ends lost 1 base and 0 bases respectively, with 10 bases between them. The V gene's germline CDR1 is DFQATT and CDR2 SNEGSKA (reference sequence).

This clonotype came up many times. J is TRBJ2-2 and V is TRBV5-6, with 8 bases identical to TRBD2. The length of the CDR3 is 16 residues. J lost 7 bases, V lost 0 bases, and 8 bases had no gene match. The germline V gene has CDR1 SGHDT and CDR2 YYEEEE. The CDR3 region is CASSLAPGGDHGELFF. CDR3 coding DNA: TGTGCCAGCAGCTTGGCACCGGGAGGGGATCACGGGGAGCTGTTTTTT. Looking up the rest from reference TRBV5-6 and TRBJ2-2 gives the full variable domain: DAGVTQSPTHLIKTRGQQVTLRCSPKSGHDTVSWYQQALGQGPQFIFQYYEEEERQRGNFPDRFSGHQFPNYSSELNVNALLLGDSALYLCASSLAPGGDHGELFFGEGSRLTVL.

This clonotype was seen at least ten times. CDR3 bases: TGTGCCACCAGTGGGGTGGGGGGCACTGAAGCTTTCTTT. As protein: CATSGVGGTEAFF. V gene TRBV24-1 combines with J gene TRBJ1-1; D is perhaps TRBD1 (5 bases). Germline assignment: CDR1 KGHDR and CDR2 SFDVKD. The CDR3 is 13 residues long. Between the trimmed V and J ends, which lost 5 bases and 4 bases, there was a span of 10 bases.

This clonotype was recorded at least ten times. The V call is TRBV2, the J call TRBJ2-4, with D perhaps TRBD1 (6 bases). Germline CDR1 and CDR2: SNHLY and FYNNEI. This CDR3 comprises 17 residues. V was cut by 3 bases and J by 1 base, with 16 bases left in between. The DNA of the CDR3 is TGTGCCAGCAGTGAGATACTACAGGGTATGGCCAAAAACATTCAGTACTTC. This codes for CASSEILQGMAKNIQYF.

This clonotype was detected ten times or more. This chain uses TRBV11-2 with TRBJ2-2; unclear D gene. The CDR3 consists of 19 residues. The germline V gene encodes CDR1 SGHAT and CDR2 FQNNGV. Trimming stripped 1 base from V and 1 base from J, with 19 bases between. DNA of the CDR3: TGTGCCAGCAGCTTAGCCCCCCGCGGACCGCGCGGGAACACCGGGGAGCTGTTTTTT. Translated, it gives CASSLAPRGPRGNTGELFF.

There are many counts of this clonotype. J is TRBJ2-7 and V is TRBV5-1, with TRBD2 matching over 14 bases. This CDR3 spans 16 amino acids. Germline V gene data show CDR1 as SGHRS and CDR2 as YFSETQ. The V gene end was trimmed by 5 bases and the J gene end by 3 bases; junction bases not matched to a gene: 7. This CDR3 reads CASRSTGLAGGYEQYF. The CDR3 region has the DNA TGCGCCAGCAGGAGTACCGGACTAGCGGGAGGCTACGAGCAGTACTTC.

The chain employs TRBV20-1 and TRBJ2-7; 7 bases line up with TRBD1. The germline V gene has CDR1 DFQATT and CDR2 SNEGSKA (reference sequence). The CDR3 totals 13 residues. J gave up 3 bases and V 3 bases, and 5 bases lay outside the gene matches. The CDR3 nucleotides are TGCAGTGCTAGTCCGGGACAGATCTACGAGCAGTACTTC. Amino acids: CSASPGQIYEQYF.